Listed below are T cell receptor beta chains from one sample, sequenced in a study of cytomegalovirus exposure and HLA in healthy donors. TCRdb's table, derived via immunoSEQ multiplex PCR, lists solely in-frame clones and lacks some. The repertoire consists of over 200,000 clones, with 77% occurring once and the leading ten covering about 2.5%. Source material: PBMCs. The receptors shown here come from a woman aged 55-69 years in good health and CMV-seropositive. Each CDR3 is given with its conserved first and last residue. D genes are given only for firm matches. Rows may omit the clone size; those that give it use once, few, many or a size class.

D	V	J	length	size	DNA	CDR3
TRBD1	TRBV6-5	TRBJ2-5	14	.	TGTGCCAGCAGTCGGACAGGGGGATTAGGGACCCAGTACTTC	CASSRTGGLGTQYF
TRBD1	TRBV7-3	TRBJ1-5	13	.	TGTGCCAGCAGCCCTGACAGGGGTCAGCCCCAGCATTTT	CASSPDRGQPQHF
.	TRBV6-5	TRBJ2-7	13	.	TGTGCCAGCAGTTCGTTATCCCCCTACGAGCAGTACTTC	CASSSLSPYEQYF
TRBD2	TRBV4-2	TRBJ2-5	16	.	TGTGCCAGCAGCCAAGCCCCTAGCGGGGATTCAGAGACCCAGTACTTC	CASSQAPSGDSETQYF
.	TRBV7-9	TRBJ1-1	14	.	TGTGCCAGCATGCGGACAGTTCAGAACACTGAAGCTTTCTTT	CASMRTVQNTEAFF
.	TRBV18	TRBJ2-7	12	once	TGTGCCAGCTCACCAGGGCCTGGGGAGCAGTACTTC	CASSPGPGEQYF
.	TRBV5-1	TRBJ1-1	15	.	TGCACCAGCAGCCTAGGAAACCTGTGGCACACTGAAGCTTTCTTT	CTSSLGNLWHTEAFF
.	TRBV6-5	TRBJ1-4	14	.	TGTGCCAGCAGAGACACCGGGGGGGAAGAAAAACTGTTTTTT	CASRDTGGEEKLFF
TRBD1	TRBV7-2	TRBJ1-2	13	.	TGTGCCAGCAGAGTGACAGGGGGCGATGGCTACACCTTC	CASRVTGGDGYTF
.	TRBV5-1	TRBJ2-6	14	.	TGCGCCAGCAGCCGGGACTCTGGGGCCAACGTCCTGACTTTC	CASSRDSGANVLTF
TRBD2	TRBV10-3	TRBJ2-1	15	.	TGTGCCATCAGTGTGAGTCGGGGGGGCCAAAATGAGCAGTTCTTC	CAISVSRGGQNEQFF
TRBD2	TRBV10-2	TRBJ2-7	16	.	TGCGCCAGCAGTGATGGCCGGGCTAGCGGGAGGTGGGAGCAGTACTTC	CASSDGRASGRWEQYF
TRBD2	TRBV19	TRBJ2-1	15	.	TGTGCCAGTAACAAACTAGCGGGAGTTCTAAATGAGCAGTTCTTC	CASNKLAGVLNEQFF
TRBD2	TRBV10-3	TRBJ2-1	14	.	TGTGCCATCGGGCTCGGGACTACGTCAAGTGAGCAGTTCTTC	CAIGLGTTSSEQFF
.	TRBV7-8	TRBJ2-1	13	once	TGTGCCAGCAGCAGTGTCCCGACAGATGAGCAGTTCTTC	CASSSVPTDEQFF
TRBD1	TRBV6-5	TRBJ1-1	14	.	TGTGCCAGCAGAAGACAGGGGGGGAGCACTGAAGCTTTCTTT	CASRRQGGSTEAFF
TRBD2	TRBV10-3	TRBJ2-7	13	.	TGTGCCATCAAGGCCGGGACTACCTACGAGCAGTACTTC	CAIKAGTTYEQYF
TRBD1	TRBV27	TRBJ2-7	16	.	TGTGCCAGCAGCCAACTCGCGGCAGGGGGCTACGACGAGCAGTACTTC	CASSQLAAGGYDEQYF
TRBD2	TRBV30	TRBJ2-1	13	.	TGTGCCTGGTCTAGCGGGGTTTACAATGAGCAGTTCTTC	CAWSSGVYNEQFF
TRBD1	TRBV11-3	TRBJ2-3	15	once	TGTGCCAGCAGCTTAGGTCCGTCGACAGGGGCTACGCAGTATTTT	CASSLGPSTGATQYF
.	TRBV28	TRBJ1-5	13	.	TGTGCCAGCAGTTGGGGCAACAATCAGCCCCAGCATTTT	CASSWGNNQPQHF
TRBD1	TRBV10-3	TRBJ2-7	14	.	TGTGCCACAAGGGGACAGAGGAGCTCCTACGAGCAGTACTTC	CATRGQRSSYEQYF
TRBD1	TRBV7-3	TRBJ1-1	13	.	TGTGCCAGCAGCTTACGACAGGGAGCTGAAGCTTTCTTT	CASSLRQGAEAFF
TRBD2	TRBV19	TRBJ2-2	15	.	TGTGCCAGTACTTCTAGCGGGAGGGGAACCGGGGAGCTGTTTTTT	CASTSSGRGTGELFF